The clone carrying this TCR beta chain is a singleton in its sample. The same CDR3 is also encoded by other DNA sequences in this sample. Trimming took 4 bases from V and 2 from J; bases not matched to a gene: 1. The CDR3 is 14 residues long. Looked up from germline, CDR1 is MDHEN and CDR2 is SYDVKM. Clinical history reported by participants formed the basis on which cohorts were assigned. Cohort 3 recovery required two negative PCRs, clearance, or symptom resolution. The data were obtained in a study of blood T cell repertoires in COVID-19. Study-wide context: The United States, Italy and Spain provided the acute and convalescent COVID-19 samples.

Repertoires were generated with immunoSEQ multiplex PCR, while TCRdb's copy carries only in-frame clones and drops some. The table shows approximately 230,000 clones, with approximately 84% occurring only once. Sequenced input: PBMCs or T cells enriched from blood (not recorded which). The TCR comes from a man in his forties or fifties who had recovered from COVID-19. The V call is TRBV28, the J call TRBJ1-2; 10 nucleotides agree with TRBD1. The CDR3 bases are TGTGCCAGCAGTTCGGGACAGGGGAACTATGGCTACACCTTC. Translated, it gives CASSSGQGNYGYTF.